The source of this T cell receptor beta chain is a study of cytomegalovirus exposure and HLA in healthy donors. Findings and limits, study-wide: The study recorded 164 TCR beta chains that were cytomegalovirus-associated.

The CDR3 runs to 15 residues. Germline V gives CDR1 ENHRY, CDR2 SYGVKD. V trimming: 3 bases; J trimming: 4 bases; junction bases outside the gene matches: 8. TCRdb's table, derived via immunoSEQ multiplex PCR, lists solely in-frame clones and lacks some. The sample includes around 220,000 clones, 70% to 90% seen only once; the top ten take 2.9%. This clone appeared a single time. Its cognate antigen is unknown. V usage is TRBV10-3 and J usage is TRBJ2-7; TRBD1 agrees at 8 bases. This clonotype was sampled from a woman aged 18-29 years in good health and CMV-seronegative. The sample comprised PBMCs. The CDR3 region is CAISEPGQVQYEQYF. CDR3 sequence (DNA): TGTGCCATCAGTGAACCGGGACAGGTACAGTACGAGCAGTACTTC.